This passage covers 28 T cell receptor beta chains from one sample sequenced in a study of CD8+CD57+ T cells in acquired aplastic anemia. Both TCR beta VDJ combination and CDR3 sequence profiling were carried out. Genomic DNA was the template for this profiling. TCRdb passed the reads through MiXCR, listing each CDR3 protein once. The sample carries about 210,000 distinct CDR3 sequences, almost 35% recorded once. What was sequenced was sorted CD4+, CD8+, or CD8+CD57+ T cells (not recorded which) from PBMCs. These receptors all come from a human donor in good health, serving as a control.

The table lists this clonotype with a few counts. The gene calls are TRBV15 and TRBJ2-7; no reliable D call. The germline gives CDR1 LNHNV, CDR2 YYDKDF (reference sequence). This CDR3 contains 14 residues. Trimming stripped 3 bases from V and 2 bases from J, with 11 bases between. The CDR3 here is CATSRDAGAYEQYF. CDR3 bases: TGTGCCACCAGCAGGGACGCTGGGGCCTACGAGCAGTACTTC.

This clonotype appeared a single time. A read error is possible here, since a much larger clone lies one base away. The CDR3 nucleotides read TGTGCCAGCAGTAGGAGCACAGGTACGCAGTATTTT. Translated, it gives CASSRSTGTQYF. The chain carries TRBV12-3 or TRBV12-4 and TRBJ2-3; a possible D gene is TRBD1 (5 bases). The CDR3 extends over 12 amino acids.

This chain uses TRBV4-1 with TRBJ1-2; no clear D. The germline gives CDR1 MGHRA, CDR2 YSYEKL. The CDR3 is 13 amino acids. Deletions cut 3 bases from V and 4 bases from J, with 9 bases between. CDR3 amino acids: CASSQSPFYGYTF. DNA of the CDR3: TGCGCCAGCAGCCAGTCCCCTTTCTATGGCTACACCTTC.

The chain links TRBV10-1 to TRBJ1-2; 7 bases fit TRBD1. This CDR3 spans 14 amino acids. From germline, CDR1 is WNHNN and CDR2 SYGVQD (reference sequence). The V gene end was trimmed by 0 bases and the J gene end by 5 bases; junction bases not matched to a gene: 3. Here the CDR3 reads CASSESGGGYGYTF. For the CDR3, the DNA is TGCGCCAGCAGTGAGTCAGGGGGCGGGTATGGCTACACCTTC.

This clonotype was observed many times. CDR3 in DNA: TGTGCCAGTAGTATAAGGAATCTCGTGAGCGCTGAAGCTTTCTTT. Translating it yields CASSIRNLVSAEAFF. The chain recombines TRBV19 with TRBJ1-1; no definite D call. This CDR3 contains 15 residues. Germline-derived CDR1 and CDR2 are LNHDA and SQIVND (reference sequence). V gave up 2 bases and J gave up 6 bases, with 16 bases separating them.

The CDR3 loop reads CASSLYVRGRGNQPQHF. The DNA of the CDR3 is TGTGCCAGCAGCTTATACGTCAGGGGCAGGGGCAATCAGCCCCAGCATTTT. V is TRBV7-7 and J is TRBJ1-5; D perhaps matches TRBD1 (6 bases). CDR1 SSHAT and CDR2 FNYEAQ come from the germline V gene (reference sequence). V lost 2 bases, J lost 2 bases, and 16 bases lay in between. There are 17 residues in the CDR3.

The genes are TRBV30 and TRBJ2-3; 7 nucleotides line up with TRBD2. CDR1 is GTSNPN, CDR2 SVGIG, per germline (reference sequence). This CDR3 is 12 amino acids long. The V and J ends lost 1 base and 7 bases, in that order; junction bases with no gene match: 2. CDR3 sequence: CAWSARGYTQYF. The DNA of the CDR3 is TGTGCCTGGAGTGCGCGGGGGTATACGCAGTATTTT.

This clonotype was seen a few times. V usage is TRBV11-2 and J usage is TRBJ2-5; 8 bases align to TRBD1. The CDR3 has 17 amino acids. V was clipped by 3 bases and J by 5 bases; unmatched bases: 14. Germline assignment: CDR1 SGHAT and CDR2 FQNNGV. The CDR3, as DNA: TGTGCCAGCAGCTTCGGTTTCAGGGGGCGCGGTGGGGAGACCCAGTACTTC. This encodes CASSFGFRGRGGETQYF.

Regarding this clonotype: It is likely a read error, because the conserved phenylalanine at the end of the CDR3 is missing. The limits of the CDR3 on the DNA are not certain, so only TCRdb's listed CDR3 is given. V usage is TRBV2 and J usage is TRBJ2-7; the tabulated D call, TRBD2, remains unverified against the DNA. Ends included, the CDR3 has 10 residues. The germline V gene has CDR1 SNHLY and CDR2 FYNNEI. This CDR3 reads CASSDGSLAG.

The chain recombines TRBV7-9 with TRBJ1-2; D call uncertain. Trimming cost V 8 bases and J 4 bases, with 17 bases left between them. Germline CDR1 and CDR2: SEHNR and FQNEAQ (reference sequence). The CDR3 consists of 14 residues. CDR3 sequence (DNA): TGTGCCAGCGCTACCCGGTCAGGAAGCTATGGCTACACCTTC. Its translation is CASATRSGSYGYTF.

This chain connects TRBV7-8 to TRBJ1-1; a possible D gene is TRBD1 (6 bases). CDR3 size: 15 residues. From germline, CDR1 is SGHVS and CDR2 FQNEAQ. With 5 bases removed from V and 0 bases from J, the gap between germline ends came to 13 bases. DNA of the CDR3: TGTGCCAGCAGCGTGACGACAGGCATGAACACTGAAGCTTTCTTT. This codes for CASSVTTGMNTEAFF. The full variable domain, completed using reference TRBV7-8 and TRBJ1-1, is GAGVSQSPRYKVAKRGQDVALRCDPISGHVSLFWYQQALGQGPEFLTYFQNEAQLDKSGLPSDRFFAERPEGSVSTLKIQRTQQEDSAVYLCASSVTTGMNTEAFFGQGTRLTVV.

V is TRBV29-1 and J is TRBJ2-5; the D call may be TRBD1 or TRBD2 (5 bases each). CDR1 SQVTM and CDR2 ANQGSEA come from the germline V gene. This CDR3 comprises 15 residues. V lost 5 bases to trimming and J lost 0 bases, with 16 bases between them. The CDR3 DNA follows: TGCAGCGTTCACCGGGACCCTAAGTACCAAGAGACCCAGTACTTC. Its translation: CSVHRDPKYQETQYF.

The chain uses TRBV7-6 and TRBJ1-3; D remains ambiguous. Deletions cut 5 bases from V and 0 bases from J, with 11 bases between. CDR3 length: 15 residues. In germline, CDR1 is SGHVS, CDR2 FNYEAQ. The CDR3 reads CASSQGLSSGNTIYF. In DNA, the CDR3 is TGTGCCAGCAGCCAAGGCCTGAGCTCTGGAAACACCATATATTTT.

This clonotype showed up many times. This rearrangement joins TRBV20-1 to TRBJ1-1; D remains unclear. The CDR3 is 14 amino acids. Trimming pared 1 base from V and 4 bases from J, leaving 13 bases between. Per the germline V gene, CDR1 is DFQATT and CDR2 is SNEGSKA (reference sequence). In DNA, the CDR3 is TGCAGTGCTAGAGTTCCCAGGAGCTCCACTGAAGCTTTCTTT. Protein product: CSARVPRSSTEAFF.

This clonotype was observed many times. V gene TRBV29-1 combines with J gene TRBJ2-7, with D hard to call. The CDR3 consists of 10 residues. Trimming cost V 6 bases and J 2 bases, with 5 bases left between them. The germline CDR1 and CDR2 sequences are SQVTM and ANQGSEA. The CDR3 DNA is TGCAGCGTGGGGACCTACGAGCAGTACTTC. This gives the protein CSVGTYEQYF.

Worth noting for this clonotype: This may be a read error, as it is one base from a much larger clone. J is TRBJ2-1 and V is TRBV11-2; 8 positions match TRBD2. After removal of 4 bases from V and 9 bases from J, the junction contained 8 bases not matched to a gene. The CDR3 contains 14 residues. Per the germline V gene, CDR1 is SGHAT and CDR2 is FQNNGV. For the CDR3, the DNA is TGTGCCAGCAGCTATCGGACTAGCTGGGCTGAGCAGTTCTTC. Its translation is CASSYRTSWAEQFF.

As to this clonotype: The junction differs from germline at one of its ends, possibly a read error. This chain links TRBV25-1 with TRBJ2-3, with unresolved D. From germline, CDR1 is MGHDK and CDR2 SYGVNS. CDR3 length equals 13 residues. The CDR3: CATSVPDSDTQYF. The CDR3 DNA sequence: TGTGCCACCAGTGTCCCTGATTCAGATACGCAGTATTTT.

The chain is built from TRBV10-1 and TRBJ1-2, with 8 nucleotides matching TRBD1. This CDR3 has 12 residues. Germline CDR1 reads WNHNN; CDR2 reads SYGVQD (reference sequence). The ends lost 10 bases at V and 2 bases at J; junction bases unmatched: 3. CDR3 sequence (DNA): TGCGCCACCCAGGGGGCGAACTATGGCTACACCTTC. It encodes CATQGANYGYTF.

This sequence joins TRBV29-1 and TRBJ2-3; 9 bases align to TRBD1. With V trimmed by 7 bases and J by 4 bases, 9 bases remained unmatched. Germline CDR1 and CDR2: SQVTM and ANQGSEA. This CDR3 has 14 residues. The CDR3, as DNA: TGCAGCGGTACAGGACAGGGGTCCCCAGATACGCAGTATTTT. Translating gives CSGTGQGSPDTQYF.

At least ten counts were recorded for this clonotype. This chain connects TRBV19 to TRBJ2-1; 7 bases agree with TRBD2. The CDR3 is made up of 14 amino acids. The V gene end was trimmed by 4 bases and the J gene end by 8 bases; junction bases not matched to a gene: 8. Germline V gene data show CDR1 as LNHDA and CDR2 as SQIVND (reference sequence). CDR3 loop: CASSTGGRGDEQFF. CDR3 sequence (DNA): TGTGCCAGTAGTACGGGTGGGAGGGGAGATGAGCAGTTCTTC.

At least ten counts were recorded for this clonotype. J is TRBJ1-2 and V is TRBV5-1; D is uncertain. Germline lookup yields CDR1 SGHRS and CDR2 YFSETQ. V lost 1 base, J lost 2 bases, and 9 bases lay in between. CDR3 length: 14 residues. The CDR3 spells CASSLSGENYGYTF. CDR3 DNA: TGCGCCAGCAGCTTGAGCGGAGAAAACTATGGCTACACCTTC.

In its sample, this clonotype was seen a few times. This chain's CDR3 is CASSPGWVSTEAFF. The CDR3, as DNA: TGTGCCAGCAGCCCAGGGTGGGTGAGTACTGAAGCTTTCTTT. The chain joins TRBV3-1 to TRBJ1-1; perhaps TRBD1 as D (5 bases). The CDR3 spans 14 residues. Trimming cost V 4 bases and J 5 bases, with 14 bases left between them. The germline gives CDR1 LGHDT, CDR2 YNNKEL (reference sequence).

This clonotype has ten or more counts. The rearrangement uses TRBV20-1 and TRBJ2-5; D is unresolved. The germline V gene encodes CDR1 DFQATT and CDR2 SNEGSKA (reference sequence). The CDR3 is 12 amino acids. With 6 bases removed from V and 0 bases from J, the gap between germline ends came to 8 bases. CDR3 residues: CSAQNYQETQYF. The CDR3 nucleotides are TGCAGTGCCCAGAACTACCAAGAGACCCAGTACTTC.

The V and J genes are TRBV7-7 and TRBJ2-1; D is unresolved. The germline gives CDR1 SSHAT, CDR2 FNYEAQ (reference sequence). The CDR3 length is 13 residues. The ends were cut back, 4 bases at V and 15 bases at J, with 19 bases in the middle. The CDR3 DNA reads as TGTGCCAGCAGCTCCTTCCCAGACAATGAACTGTTCTTC. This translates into CASSSFPDNELFF.

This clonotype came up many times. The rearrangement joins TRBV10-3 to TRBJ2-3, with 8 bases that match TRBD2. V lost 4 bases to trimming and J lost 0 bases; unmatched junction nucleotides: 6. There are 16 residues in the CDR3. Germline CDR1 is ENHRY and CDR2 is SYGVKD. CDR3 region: CAISGKTGGSTDTQYF. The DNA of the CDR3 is TGTGCCATCAGTGGAAAGACGGGGGGGAGCACAGATACGCAGTATTTT.

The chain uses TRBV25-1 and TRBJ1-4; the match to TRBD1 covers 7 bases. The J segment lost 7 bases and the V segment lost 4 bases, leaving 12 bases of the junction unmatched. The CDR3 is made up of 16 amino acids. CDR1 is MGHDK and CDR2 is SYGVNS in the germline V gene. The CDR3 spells CASSAKRTGSLEKLFF. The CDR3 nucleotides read TGTGCCAGCAGTGCCAAACGGACAGGCAGCCTTGAAAAACTGTTTTTT.

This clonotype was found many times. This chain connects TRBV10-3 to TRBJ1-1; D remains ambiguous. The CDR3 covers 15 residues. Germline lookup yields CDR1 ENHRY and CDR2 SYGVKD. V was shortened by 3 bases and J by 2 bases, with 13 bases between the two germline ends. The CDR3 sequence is CAISERGLGNTEAFF. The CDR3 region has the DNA TGTGCCATCAGTGAAAGAGGCCTTGGAAACACTGAAGCTTTCTTT.

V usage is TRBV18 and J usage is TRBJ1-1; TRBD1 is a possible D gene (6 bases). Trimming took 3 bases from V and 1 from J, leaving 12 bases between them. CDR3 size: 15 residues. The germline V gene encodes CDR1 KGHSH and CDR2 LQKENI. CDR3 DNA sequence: TGTGCCAGCTCACCGTATACAGGGCAGAACACTGAAGCTTTCTTT. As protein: CASSPYTGQNTEAFF.